Listed below are T cell receptor beta chains from one sample, sequenced in a study of vaccination and CD4 T cells after COVID-19. TCRdb processed the PCR reads anew with MiXCR; each CDR3 protein has one entry. The data show about 12,000 distinct CDR3 sequences, about a third seen once. Antigen specificity for these receptors is unknown. This specimen consisted of CD4+ T cells from blood, cultured in vitro, obtained before SARS-CoV-2 vaccination. The receptors derive from a human donor who received a COVID-19 vaccine. CDR3s include the opening cysteine and the closing phenylalanine or tryptophan. The D gene is left open where the match is weak. The size of a clone is reported for some rows only, either as once, few or many, or as a class for expanded clones.

J,V,D,size,DNA,CDR3
TRBJ2-7,TRBV6-1,.,few,TGTGCCAGCAGTGGCCTGACAGTACACTACGAGCAGTACTTC,CASSGLTVHYEQYF
TRBJ1-5,TRBV28,.,.,TGTGCCAGCAGTTGGGGTTCGGGAAATAATAATCAGCCCCAGCATTTT,CASSWGSGNNNQPQHF
TRBJ1-1,TRBV5-4,.,few,TGTGCCAGCAGCTTGGACACCTTGAACACTGAAGCTTTCTTT,CASSLDTLNTEAFF
TRBJ2-5,TRBV5-4,.,.,TGTGCCAGCAGCTCGCGGGCGACAGCTATCAGGGAGACCCAGTACTTC,CASSSRATAIRETQYF
TRBJ2-3,TRBV7-3,TRBD2,.,TGTGCCAGCAGCTTAAAGCGGGGGGGTCTAACGCAGTATTTT,CASSLKRGGLTQYF
TRBJ2-4,TRBV2,.,.,TGTGCCAGCAGTGATAGAGTGCGGGGGCTAGCCAAAAACATTCAGTACTTC,CASSDRVRGLAKNIQYF
TRBJ2-5,TRBV21-1,.,few,TGTGCCAGCAGCCCTGAGACTAGCGGGGGCGCAGAGACCCAGTACTTC,CASSPETSGGAETQYF
TRBJ1-3,TRBV6-2/TRBV6-3,.,.,TGTGCCAGCAGCGGCTCTGGAAACACCATATATTTT,CASSGSGNTIYF
TRBJ1-3,TRBV7-2,.,few,TGTGCCAGCAGCTTAGGTCCTTCAAGCTCTGGAAACACCATATATTTT,CASSLGPSSSGNTIYF
TRBJ1-1,TRBV5-1,TRBD1,.,TGCGCCAGCAGCTTGGTTATTCAGGGGGCGGTTGAAGCTTTCTTT,CASSLVIQGAVEAFF
TRBJ1-5,TRBV30,.,few,TGTGCCTGCGGGGGCAGGTGGTCGTGGAGCAATCAGCCCCAGCATTTT,CACGGRWSWSNQPQHF
TRBJ1-2,TRBV29-1,.,.,TGCAGCGTTGCCCGGAGCACTAACTATGGCTACACCTTC,CSVARSTNYGYTF
TRBJ2-3,TRBV27,.,once,TGTGCCAGCAGTTTAAATGGGGGCATTGGAACAGATACGCAGTATTTT,CASSLNGGIGTDTQYF
TRBJ1-5,TRBV12-3/TRBV12-4,.,.,TGTGCCAGCAGTCTCCGGTGGGGCAATCAGCCCCAGCATTTT,CASSLRWGNQPQHF
TRBJ2-3,TRBV6-5,.,.,TGTGCCAGCAGTTACGACTCTTCCGCGCAGTATTTT,CASSYDSSAQYF
TRBJ2-3,TRBV4-1,TRBD2,few,TGCGCCAGCACCCCGGGACTAGCCACAGATACGCAGTATTTT,CASTPGLATDTQYF
TRBJ2-3,TRBV10-3,.,.,TGTGCCATCAGTGAGAGTTCGACAGATACGCAGTATTTT,CAISESSTDTQYF
TRBJ2-3,TRBV14,TRBD1,few,TGTGCCAGCAGCCAAGACCCTCTAGGACAGGGGAAAGATACGCAGTATTTT,CASSQDPLGQGKDTQYF
TRBJ1-4,TRBV6-1,.,few,TGTGCCAGCAGTGAACGAGGCAGAGGGAATGAAAAACTGTTTTTT,CASSERGRGNEKLFF
TRBJ2-5,TRBV19,TRBD2,.,TGTGCCAGTAATCGGGGGGTGGGGGAGACCCAGTACTTC,CASNRGVGETQYF
TRBJ1-2,TRBV29-1,.,.,TGCAGCGTTGAAGATGTGACTGGCTACACCTTC,CSVEDVTGYTF
TRBJ1-2,TRBV12-3/TRBV12-4,TRBD1,.,TGTGCCAGCAGTTTAGCTGGGACAGGGGGCAACTATGGCTACACCTTC,CASSLAGTGGNYGYTF
TRBJ2-2,TRBV7-8,.,.,TGTGCCAGCAGCAACCGGGACAAGGGCACCGGGGAGCTGTTTTTT,CASSNRDKGTGELFF
TRBJ1-2,TRBV20-1,.,few,TGCAGTGCTAGTGACTCTGGCTACACCTTC,CSASDSGYTF
TRBJ1-1,TRBV10-2,.,.,TGCGCCAGCAGGGCGGGACACGGAAACACTGAAGCTTTCTTT,CASRAGHGNTEAFF
TRBJ2-5,TRBV14,TRBD2,few,TGTGCCAGCAGCCCGGGACTAGCGGGGCGAGGAGAGACCCAGTACTTC,CASSPGLAGRGETQYF
TRBJ1-2,TRBV10-2,TRBD1,.,TGCGCCAGCAGTGTTGGGACAGGGTACTATGGCTACACCTTC,CASSVGTGYYGYTF
TRBJ1-4,TRBV20-1,.,few,TGCAGTGCTAGCCAGGGTCGGATGGAAAAACTGTTTTTT,CSASQGRMEKLFF
TRBJ1-2,TRBV30,TRBD1,few,TGTGCCTGGAATATTCCCGGGACAGGGAAATATGGCTACACCTTC,CAWNIPGTGKYGYTF
TRBJ2-5,TRBV20-1,.,few,TGCAGTGCTTTACTCCGGACAGTAGAGACCCAGTACTTC,CSALLRTVETQYF
TRBJ1-1,TRBV5-1,.,.,TGCGCCAGCAGCTTAGGGGATGGCACTGAAACTTTCTTT,CASSLGDGTETFF
TRBJ2-6,TRBV12-3/TRBV12-4,.,.,TGTGCCAGCAGTAAGTGGAGCTCTGGGGCCAACGTCCTGACTTTC,CASSKWSSGANVLTF
TRBJ1-3,TRBV19,.,.,TGTGCCAGTAGTACGTTAAGGGCGATCTCTGGAAACACCATATATTTT,CASSTLRAISGNTIYF
TRBJ2-7,TRBV11-2,.,.,TGTGCCAGCACCTTGAGGGGGGCGGGGGCCATCTACGAGCAGTACTTC,CASTLRGAGAIYEQYF
TRBJ2-1,TRBV6-5,TRBD2,.,TGTGCCGGCAGTTACTCGCCTAGCGGGGGTCCGGGTGAGCAGTTCTTC,CAGSYSPSGGPGEQFF
TRBJ1-2,TRBV30,.,few,TGTGCCTGGAGTGTAAGGGTGGGATTCGACGGCTACACCTTC,CAWSVRVGFDGYTF
TRBJ1-6,TRBV6-1,TRBD1,few,TGTGCCAGCAGTGCTCAAACAGGGGAATATGCACCCCTCCACTTT,CASSAQTGEYAPLHF
TRBJ1-1,TRBV27,.,few,TGTGCCAGCAGTTGGCAAGTTAACACTGAAGCTTTCTTT,CASSWQVNTEAFF
TRBJ1-2,TRBV6-5,.,.,TGTGCCAGCAGTTTCAACAGGGCGGGTGGCTACACCTTC,CASSFNRAGGYTF
TRBJ2-5,TRBV2,TRBD2,few,TGTGCCAGCAGCCGACTAGCCAGACTCCAAGAGACCCAGTACTTC,CASSRLARLQETQYF
TRBJ1-5,TRBV12-3/TRBV12-4,.,.,TGTGCCAGCAGTTTTGGGGAGGGCAATCAGCCCCAGCATTTT,CASSFGEGNQPQHF
TRBJ1-6,TRBV20-1,TRBD1,few,TGCAGTGCTAAACAGACAGGGTTTTCACCCCTCCACTTT,CSAKQTGFSPLHF
TRBJ1-2,TRBV19,.,.,TGTGCCAGTAGTATCGGACAGTACTATGGCTACACCTTC,CASSIGQYYGYTF
TRBJ2-3,TRBV2,.,.,TGTGCCAGCAGTGCCCGGGGCACAGATACGCAGTATTTT,CASSARGTDTQYF
TRBJ2-7,TRBV29-1,.,once,TGCAGCGTTGGGACGGAGTCCTACGAGCAGTACTTC,CSVGTESYEQYF
TRBJ1-2,TRBV25-1,.,few,TGTGCCAGCAGTGAATTCTATGGCTACACCTTC,CASSEFYGYTF